One T cell receptor beta chain is described in this entry. Other DNA sequences in this specimen translate into the identical CDR3. The record originates from a study of blood T cell repertoires in COVID-19. Turning to the study itself: The analysed material was cDNA or gDNA that came from T cells, B-cell-depleted T cells, or PBMCs.

In the authors' methods: Reference gene primer amplification gave estimated nucleated cell counts. TCRdb keeps only in-frame clones here, not all; method: immunoSEQ multiplex PCR. V and J calls and clone size are as listed in that table; D and trimming were resolved from the DNA. The data contain fewer than 150,000 clones, under 90% of them singletons. In germline, CDR1 is SGDLS, CDR2 YYNGEE. This CDR3 is built from 14 residues. The V and J ends lost 0 bases and 6 bases, in that order; junction bases with no gene match: 2. Across 20 to 25 US areas, participants ranged in age from roughly 18 to 89 years.

The TCR was taken from a woman in her late teens or twenties who had been exposed to COVID-19. The material sequenced was PBMCs or T cells enriched from blood (not recorded which). The genes are TRBV9 and TRBJ2-2; 7 bases are a match to TRBD2. CDR3 bases: TGTGCCAGCAGCGTAGTTGCGGGAGCCGGGGAGCTGTTTTTT. Translation gives CASSVVAGAGELFF.